Many counts were recorded for the clone carrying this TCR beta chain. The antigen remains unidentified. The hyperthyroidism was newly diagnosed and had lasted under 2 months; the patients were aged 18 to 65. These data are taken from a study of T cells in Graves' hyperthyroidism and ophthalmopathy. Points from the study as a whole: Peripheral blood also featured most of the thyroid clonotypes expanded above 0.001.

Amplified TCR beta CDR3 regions came from RNA transcripts. HTBI primers were the set used in a first-round RT-PCR of the TCR CDR3. TCRdb re-called the multiplex PCR reads with MiXCR, one entry per CDR3 protein. The table lists some 760,000 distinct CDR3 sequences, 12% to 15% of them singletons. Sequencing used blood. The clonotype comes from a young woman with Graves' hyperthyroidism.

In DNA, the CDR3 is TGTGCCAGCAGCCAAGGGGGACTAGCGGGAGCTGAGCAGTTCTTC. As protein: CASSQGGLAGAEQFF. The chain recombines TRBV3-1 with TRBJ2-1; 14 bases are shared with TRBD2. Germline CDR1 and CDR2: LGHDT and YNNKEL (reference sequence). This CDR3 region has 15 residues. J lost 9 bases, V lost 1 base, and 2 bases had no gene match.